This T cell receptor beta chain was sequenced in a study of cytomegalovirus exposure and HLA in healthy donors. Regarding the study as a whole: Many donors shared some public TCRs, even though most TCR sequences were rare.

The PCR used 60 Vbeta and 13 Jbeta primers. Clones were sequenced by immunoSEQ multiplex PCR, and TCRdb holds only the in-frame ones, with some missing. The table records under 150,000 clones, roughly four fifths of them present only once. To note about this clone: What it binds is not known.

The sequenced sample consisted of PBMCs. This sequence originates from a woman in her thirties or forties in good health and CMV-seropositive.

The DNA for the CDR3 is TGTGCCAGCAGCGGGACTAGCGGGGGACCCAATGAGCAGTTCTTC. Protein: CASSGTSGGPNEQFF. The chain recombines TRBV9 with TRBJ2-1; 13 bases line up with TRBD2. After removal of 3 bases from V and 6 bases from J, the junction contained 3 bases not matched to a gene. The CDR3 loop spans 15 amino acids. CDR1 is SGDLS, CDR2 YYNGEE, per germline.